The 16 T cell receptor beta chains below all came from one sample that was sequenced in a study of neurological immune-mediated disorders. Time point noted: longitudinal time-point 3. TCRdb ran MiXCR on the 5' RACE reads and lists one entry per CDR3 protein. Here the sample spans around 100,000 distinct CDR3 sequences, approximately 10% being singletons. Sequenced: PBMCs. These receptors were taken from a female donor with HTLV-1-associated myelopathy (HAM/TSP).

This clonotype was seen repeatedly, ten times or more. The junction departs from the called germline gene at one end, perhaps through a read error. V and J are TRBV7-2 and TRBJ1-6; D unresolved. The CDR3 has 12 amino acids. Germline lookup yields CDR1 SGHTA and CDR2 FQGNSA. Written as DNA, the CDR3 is TGTGCCAGCAGCTCCTCTAATTCACCCCTCCACTTT. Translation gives CASSSSNSPLHF.

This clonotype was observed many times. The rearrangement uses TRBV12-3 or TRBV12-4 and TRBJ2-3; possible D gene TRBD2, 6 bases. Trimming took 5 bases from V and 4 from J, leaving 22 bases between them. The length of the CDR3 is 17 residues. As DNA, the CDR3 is TGTGCCAGCAGTCCCTCACTTGGGGCAGGAGGGGCAGATACGCAGTATTTT. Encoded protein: CASSPSLGAGGADTQYF.

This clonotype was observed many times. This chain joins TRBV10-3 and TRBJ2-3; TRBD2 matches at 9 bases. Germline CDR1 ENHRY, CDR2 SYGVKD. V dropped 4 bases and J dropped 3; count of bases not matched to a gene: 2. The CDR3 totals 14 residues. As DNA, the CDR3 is TGTGCCATCAGTGTTCTAGCGGGGACAGATACGCAGTATTTT. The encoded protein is CAISVLAGTDTQYF.

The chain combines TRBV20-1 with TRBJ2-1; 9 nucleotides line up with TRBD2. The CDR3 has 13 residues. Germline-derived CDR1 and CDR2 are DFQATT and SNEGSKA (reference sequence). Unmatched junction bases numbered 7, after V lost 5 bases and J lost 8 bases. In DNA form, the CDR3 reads TGCAGTGCTGCCGGGACTAGCAGCTATGAGCAGTTCTTC. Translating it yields CSAAGTSSYEQFF.

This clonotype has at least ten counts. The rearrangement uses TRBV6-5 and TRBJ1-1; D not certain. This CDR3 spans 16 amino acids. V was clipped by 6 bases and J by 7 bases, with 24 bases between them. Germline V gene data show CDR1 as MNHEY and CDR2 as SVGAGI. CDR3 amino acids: CASSFTRTAAVDEAFF. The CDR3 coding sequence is TGTGCCAGCAGCTTCACCCGGACTGCGGCAGTTGATGAAGCTTTCTTT.

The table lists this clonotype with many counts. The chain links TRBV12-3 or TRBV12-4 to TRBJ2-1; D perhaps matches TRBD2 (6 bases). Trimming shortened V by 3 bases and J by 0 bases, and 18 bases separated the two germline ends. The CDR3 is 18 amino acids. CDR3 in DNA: TGTGCCAGCAGTTTGGCGGGGAATACGCTTAGCTCCTACAATGAGCAGTTCTTC. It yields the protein CASSLAGNTLSSYNEQFF.

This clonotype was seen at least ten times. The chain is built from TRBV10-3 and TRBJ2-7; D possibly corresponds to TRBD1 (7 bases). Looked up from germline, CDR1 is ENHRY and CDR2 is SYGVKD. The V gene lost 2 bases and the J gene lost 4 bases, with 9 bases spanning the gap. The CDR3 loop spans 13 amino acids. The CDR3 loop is CAISEAGGYEQYF. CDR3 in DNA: TGTGCCATCAGTGAGGCAGGGGGGTACGAGCAGTACTTC.

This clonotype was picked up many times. CDR3: CASSGYEQYF. The CDR3 coding sequence is TGCGCCAGCAGCGGATACGAGCAGTACTTC. The chain uses TRBV5-1 and TRBJ2-7; D unclear. V lost 4 bases, J lost 4 bases, and 3 bases lay in between. The CDR3 totals 10 residues. Per the germline V gene, CDR1 is SGHRS and CDR2 is YFSETQ.

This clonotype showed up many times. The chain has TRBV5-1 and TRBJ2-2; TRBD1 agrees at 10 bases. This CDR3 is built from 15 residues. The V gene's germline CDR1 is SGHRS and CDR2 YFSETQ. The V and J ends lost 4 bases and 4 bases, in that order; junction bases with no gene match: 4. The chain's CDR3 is CASSRDRGITGELFF. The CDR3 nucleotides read TGCGCCAGCAGCCGGGACAGGGGAATCACCGGGGAGCTGTTTTTT.

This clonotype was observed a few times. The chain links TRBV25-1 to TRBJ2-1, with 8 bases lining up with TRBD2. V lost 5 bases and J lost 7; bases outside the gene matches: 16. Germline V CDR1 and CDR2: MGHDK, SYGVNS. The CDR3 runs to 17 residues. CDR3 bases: TGTGCCAGCAGTTCAGAAGGGGCGGGGGGTCCCTTTAATGAGCAGTTCTTC. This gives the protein CASSSEGAGGPFNEQFF.

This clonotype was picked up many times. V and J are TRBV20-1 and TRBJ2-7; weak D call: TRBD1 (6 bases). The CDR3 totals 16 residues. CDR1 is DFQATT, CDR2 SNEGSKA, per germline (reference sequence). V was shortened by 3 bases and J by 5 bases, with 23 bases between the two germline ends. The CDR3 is CSASPIQGPSLHEQYF. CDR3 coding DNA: TGCAGTGCTAGTCCCATACAGGGCCCCTCACTCCACGAGCAGTACTTC.

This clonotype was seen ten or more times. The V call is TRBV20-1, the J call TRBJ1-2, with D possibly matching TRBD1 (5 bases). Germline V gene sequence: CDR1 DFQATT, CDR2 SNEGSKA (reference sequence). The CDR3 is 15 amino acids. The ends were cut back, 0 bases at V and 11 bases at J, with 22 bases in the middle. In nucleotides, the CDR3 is TGCAGTGCTAGAGAGCCCCCCCCGGGGGGGTCCGAGTACACCTTC. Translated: CSAREPPPGGSEYTF.

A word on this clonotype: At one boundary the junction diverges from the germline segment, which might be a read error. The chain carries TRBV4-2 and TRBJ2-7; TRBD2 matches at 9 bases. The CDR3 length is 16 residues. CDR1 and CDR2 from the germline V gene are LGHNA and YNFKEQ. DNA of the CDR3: TGTGCCAACAGCCAGGGCTCTAGCGGGGAAGGGTACGAGCAGTACTTC. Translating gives CANSQGSSGEGYEQYF.

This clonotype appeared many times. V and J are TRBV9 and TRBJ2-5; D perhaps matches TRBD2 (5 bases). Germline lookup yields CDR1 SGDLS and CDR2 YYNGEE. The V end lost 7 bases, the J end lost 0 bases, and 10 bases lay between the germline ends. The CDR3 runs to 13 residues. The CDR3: CASRPDYQETQYF. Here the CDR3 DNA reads TGTGCCAGCCGCCCGGACTACCAAGAGACCCAGTACTTC.

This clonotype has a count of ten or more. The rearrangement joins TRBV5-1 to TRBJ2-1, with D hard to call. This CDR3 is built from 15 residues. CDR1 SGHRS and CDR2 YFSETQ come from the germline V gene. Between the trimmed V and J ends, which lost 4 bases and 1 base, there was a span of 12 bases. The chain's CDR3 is CASSADLSSYNEQFF. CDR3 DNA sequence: TGCGCCAGCAGCGCGGACCTGAGTTCCTACAATGAGCAGTTCTTC.

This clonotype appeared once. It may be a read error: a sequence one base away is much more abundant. Written as DNA, the CDR3 is TGTGCCAGCAGTTTTATTAGGACAGTGAACAATGAGCAGTTCTTC. This encodes CASSFIRTVNNEQFF. The rearrangement uses TRBV12-3 or TRBV12-4 and TRBJ2-1, with D possibly matching TRBD1 (6 bases). The V and J ends lost 3 bases and 5 bases respectively, with 14 bases between them. The length of the CDR3 is 15 residues.